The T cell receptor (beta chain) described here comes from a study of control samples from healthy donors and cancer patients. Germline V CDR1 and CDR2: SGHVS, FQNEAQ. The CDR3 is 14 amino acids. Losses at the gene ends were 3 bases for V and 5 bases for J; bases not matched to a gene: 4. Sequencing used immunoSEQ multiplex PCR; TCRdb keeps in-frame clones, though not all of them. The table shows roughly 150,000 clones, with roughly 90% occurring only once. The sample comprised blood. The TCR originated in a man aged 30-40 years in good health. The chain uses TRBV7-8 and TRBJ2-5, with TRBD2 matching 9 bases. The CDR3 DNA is TGTGCCAGCAGCTTGTCTAGCGGGACGGAGACCCAGTACTTC. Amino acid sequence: CASSLSSGTETQYF.